This T cell receptor beta chain was identified in a study of graft-versus-host responses after intestinal transplantation. Concerning this clone itself: No antigen is known for it.

Overall study findings and caveats: After transplant, early declines in HvG clones were associated with peak levels of circulating GvH clones. GvH clones were found in recipient marrow; some appeared first in ileum or blood.

The CDR3 covers 17 residues. CDR1 is MNHEY and CDR2 is SMNVEV in the germline V gene (reference sequence). Trimming pared 2 bases from V and 4 bases from J, leaving 18 bases between. The method was immunoSEQ multiplex PCR; TCRdb's version includes in-frame clones alone and lacks a portion of them. The data hold about 90,000 clones, with 85% to 95% observed a single time. This clonotype was obtained from a human donor who was the organ donor for an intestinal transplant. V gene TRBV27 combines with J gene TRBJ2-1, with TRBD1 as a possible D gene (5 bases). This specimen was unstimulated CD8+ T cells sorted from spleen or lymph node cells, taken before transplant. The CDR3 DNA sequence: TGTGCCAGCAGTTTACGCTCGACCCAAGGGGTATACAATGAGCAGTTCTTC. Translation: CASSLRSTQGVYNEQFF.